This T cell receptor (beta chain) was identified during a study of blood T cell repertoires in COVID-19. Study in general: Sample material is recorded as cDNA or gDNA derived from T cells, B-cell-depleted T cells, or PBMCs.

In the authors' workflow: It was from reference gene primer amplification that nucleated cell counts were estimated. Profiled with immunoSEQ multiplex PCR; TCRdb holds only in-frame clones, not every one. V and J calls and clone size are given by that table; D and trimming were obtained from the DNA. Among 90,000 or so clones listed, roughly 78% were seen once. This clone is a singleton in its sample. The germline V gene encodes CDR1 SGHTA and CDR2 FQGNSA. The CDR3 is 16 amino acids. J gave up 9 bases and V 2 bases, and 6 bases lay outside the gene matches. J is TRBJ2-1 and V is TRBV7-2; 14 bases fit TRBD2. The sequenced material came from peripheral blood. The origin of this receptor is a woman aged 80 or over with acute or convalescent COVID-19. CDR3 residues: CASSLLTSGGAREQFF. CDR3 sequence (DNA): TGTGCCAGCAGCTTATTGACTAGCGGGGGGGCCCGTGAGCAGTTCTTC.